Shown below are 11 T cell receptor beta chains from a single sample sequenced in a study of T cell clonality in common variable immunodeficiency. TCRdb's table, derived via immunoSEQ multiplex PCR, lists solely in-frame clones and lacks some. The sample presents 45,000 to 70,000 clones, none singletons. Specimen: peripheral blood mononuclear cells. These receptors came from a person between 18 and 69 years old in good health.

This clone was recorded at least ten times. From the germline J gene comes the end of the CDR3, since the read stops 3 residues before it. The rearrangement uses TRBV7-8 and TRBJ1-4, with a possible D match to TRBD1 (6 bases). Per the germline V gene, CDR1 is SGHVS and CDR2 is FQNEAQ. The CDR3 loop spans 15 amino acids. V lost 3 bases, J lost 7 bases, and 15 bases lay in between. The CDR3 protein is CASSLVTGSSEKLFF. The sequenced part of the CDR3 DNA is TGTGCCAGCAGCTTGGTTACAGGGTCGTCTGAAAAA.

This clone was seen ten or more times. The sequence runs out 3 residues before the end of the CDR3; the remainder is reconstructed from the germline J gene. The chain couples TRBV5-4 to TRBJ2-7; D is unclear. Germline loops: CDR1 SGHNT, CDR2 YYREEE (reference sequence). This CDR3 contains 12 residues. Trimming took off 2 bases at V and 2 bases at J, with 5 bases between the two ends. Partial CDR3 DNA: TGTGCCAGCAGCTTCTCTCCCTACGAG. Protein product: CASSFSPYE. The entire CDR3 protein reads CASSFSPYEQYF.

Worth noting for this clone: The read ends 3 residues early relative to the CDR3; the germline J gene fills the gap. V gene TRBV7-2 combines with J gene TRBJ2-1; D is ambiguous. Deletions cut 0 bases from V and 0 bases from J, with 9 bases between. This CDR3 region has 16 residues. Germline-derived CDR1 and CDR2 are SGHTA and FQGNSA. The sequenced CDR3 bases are TGTGCCAGCAGCTTAGCAGTAGATAGCTCCTACAATGAG. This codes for CASSLAVDSSYNE. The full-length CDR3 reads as CASSLAVDSSYNEQFF.

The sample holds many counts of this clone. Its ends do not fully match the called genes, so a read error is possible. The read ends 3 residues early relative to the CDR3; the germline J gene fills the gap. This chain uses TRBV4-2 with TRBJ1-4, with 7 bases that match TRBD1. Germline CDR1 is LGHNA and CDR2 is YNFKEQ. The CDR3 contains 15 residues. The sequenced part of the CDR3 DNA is TGCGCCAGCAGCCAAGATGGGACAGTCGGTGGAAAA. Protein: CASSQDGTVGGK. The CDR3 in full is CASSQDGTVGGKLFF.

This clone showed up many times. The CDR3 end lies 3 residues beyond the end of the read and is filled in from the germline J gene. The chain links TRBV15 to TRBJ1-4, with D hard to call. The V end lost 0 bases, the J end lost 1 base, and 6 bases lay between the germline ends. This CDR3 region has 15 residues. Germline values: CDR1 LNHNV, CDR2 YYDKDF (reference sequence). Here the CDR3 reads CATSREKGTNEKLFF. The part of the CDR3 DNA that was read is TGTGCCACCAGCAGAGAAAAGGGAACTAATGAAAAA.

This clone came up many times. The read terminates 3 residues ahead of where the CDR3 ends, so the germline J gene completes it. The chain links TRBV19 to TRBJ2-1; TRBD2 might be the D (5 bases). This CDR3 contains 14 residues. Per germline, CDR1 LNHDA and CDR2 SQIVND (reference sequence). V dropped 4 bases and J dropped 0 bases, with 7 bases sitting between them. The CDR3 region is CASSRTLSYNEQFF. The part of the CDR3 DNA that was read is TGTGCCAGTAGTAGGACTCTCTCCTACAATGAG. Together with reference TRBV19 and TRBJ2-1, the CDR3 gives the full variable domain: DGGITQSPKYLFRKEGQNVTLSCEQNLNHDAMYWYRQDPGQGLRLIYYSQIVNDFQKGDIAEGYSVSREKKESFPLTVTSAQKNPTAFYLCASSRTLSYNEQFFGPGTRLTVL.

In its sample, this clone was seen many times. The CDR3 DNA, read in part, is TGTGCCATCAGTGAGCCCGCGGACAGCTATGGC. Encoded protein: CAISEPADSYG. The entire CDR3 sequence reads CAISEPADSYGYTF. J is TRBJ1-2 and V is TRBV10-3; the D gene is possibly TRBD1 (6 bases). The read halts 3 residues ahead of the CDR3 end, with the missing end drawn from the germline J gene. Germline values: CDR1 ENHRY, CDR2 SYGVKD. Trimming removed 2 bases from V and 4 bases from J, with 11 bases in between. This CDR3 is 14 amino acids long.

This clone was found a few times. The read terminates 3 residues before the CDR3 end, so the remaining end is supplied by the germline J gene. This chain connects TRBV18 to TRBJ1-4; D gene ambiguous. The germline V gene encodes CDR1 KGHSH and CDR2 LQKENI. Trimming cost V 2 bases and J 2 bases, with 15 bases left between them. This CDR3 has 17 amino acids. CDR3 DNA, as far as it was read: TGTGCCAGCTCACCATCTCCCTTAGTCTCTACTAATGAAAAA. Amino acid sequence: CASSPSPLVSTNEK. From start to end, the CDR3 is CASSPSPLVSTNEKLFF.

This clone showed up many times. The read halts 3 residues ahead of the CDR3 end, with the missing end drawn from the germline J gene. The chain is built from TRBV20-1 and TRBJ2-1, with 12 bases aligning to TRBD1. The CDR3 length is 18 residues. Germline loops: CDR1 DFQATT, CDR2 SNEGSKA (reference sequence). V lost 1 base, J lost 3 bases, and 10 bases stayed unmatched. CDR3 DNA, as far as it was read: TGCAGTGCTAGAGGACCGGGACAGGGGGCCCAAGACTACAATGAG. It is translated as CSARGPGQGAQDYNE. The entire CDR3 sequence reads CSARGPGQGAQDYNEQFF.

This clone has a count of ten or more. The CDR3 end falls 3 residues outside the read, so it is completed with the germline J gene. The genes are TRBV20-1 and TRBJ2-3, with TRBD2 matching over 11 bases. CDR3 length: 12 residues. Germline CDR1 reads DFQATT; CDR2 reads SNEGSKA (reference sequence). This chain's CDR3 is CRGLADTDTQYF. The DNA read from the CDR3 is TGCAGGGGACTAGCGGACACAGATACG.

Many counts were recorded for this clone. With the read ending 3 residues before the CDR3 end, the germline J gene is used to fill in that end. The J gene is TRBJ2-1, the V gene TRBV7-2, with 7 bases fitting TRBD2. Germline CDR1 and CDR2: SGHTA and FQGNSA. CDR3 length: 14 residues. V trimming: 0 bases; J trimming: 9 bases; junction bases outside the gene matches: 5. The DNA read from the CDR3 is TGTGCCAGCAGCTTAGCGAGCGGGGAGGGTGAG. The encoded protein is CASSLASGEGE. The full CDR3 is CASSLASGEGEQFF.